These 26 T cell receptor beta chains originate from one sample sequenced in a study of Ad26.COV2.S vaccination and SARS-CoV-2 variants. The data were produced by immunoSEQ multiplex PCR, yet TCRdb's version contains in-frame clones alone and is incomplete. The sample records about 280,000 clones, more than 70% being singletons. The treatment was: approximately 18 received Ad26.COV2.S at low or high dose, single or two shots; roughly 5 received placebo; per-sample allocation not given. Sampling was performed 63 days after the first vaccine or placebo injection. The sample was peripheral blood, taken in a trial of Ad26.COV2.S vaccine versus placebo. These receptors all come from a person between 18 and 65 years old who received the Ad26.COV2.S COVID-19 vaccine or a placebo.

This clone was seen many times. The V call is TRBV5-8, the J call TRBJ1-6; D might be TRBD1 (5 bases). With 2 bases removed from V and 10 bases from J, the gap between germline ends came to 13 bases. The CDR3 has 14 residues. Looked up from germline, CDR1 is SGHTS and CDR2 is YDEGEE. The CDR3, as DNA: TGTGCCAGCAGCTTAGGAGGAGGGGAATCACCCCTCCACTTT. Its protein is CASSLGGGESPLHF.

The chain joins TRBV19 to TRBJ2-1; possibly TRBD2 for D (6 bases). Germline-derived CDR1 and CDR2 are LNHDA and SQIVND (reference sequence). The V gene lost 8 bases and the J gene lost 4 bases, with 15 bases spanning the gap. This CDR3 contains 14 residues. CDR3 loop: CASAWDSGYNEQFF. As DNA, the CDR3 is TGTGCCAGTGCCTGGGACTCGGGTTACAATGAGCAGTTCTTC.

The J gene is TRBJ2-1, the V gene TRBV30, with a possible D match to TRBD1 (6 bases). Germline V gives CDR1 GTSNPN, CDR2 SVGIG (reference sequence). Deletions cut 5 bases from V and 5 bases from J, with 7 bases between. The CDR3 contains 11 residues. As DNA, the CDR3 is TGTGCCTGGGAGGGGGACAATGAGCAGTTCTTC. Its protein is CAWEGDNEQFF. Based on the CDR3 plus reference TRBV30 and TRBJ2-1, the full variable domain is SQTIHQWPATLVQPVGSPLSLECTVEGTSNPNLYWYRQAAGRGLQLLFYSVGIGQISSEVPQNLSASRPQDRQFILSSKKLLLSDSGFYLCAWEGDNEQFFGPGTRLTVL.

The chain recombines TRBV7-6 with TRBJ2-2; D perhaps matches TRBD1 (7 bases). Germline CDR1 and CDR2: SGHVS and FNYEAQ. This CDR3 contains 16 residues. Trimming took off 5 bases at V and 1 base at J, with 14 bases between the two ends. The CDR3 coding sequence is TGTGCCAGCAGCAATCAGGGGGGTAGGAACACCGGGGAGCTGTTTTTT. Translated: CASSNQGGRNTGELFF.

The chain combines TRBV13 with TRBJ1-2; D remains ambiguous. This CDR3 comprises 12 residues. The ends were cut back, 5 bases at V and 3 bases at J, with 7 bases in the middle. CDR1 PRHDT and CDR2 FYEKMQ come from the germline V gene (reference sequence). This CDR3 is CASSIRDYGYTF. CDR3 in DNA: TGTGCCAGCAGCATTCGGGACTATGGCTACACCTTC.

The chain employs TRBV7-2 and TRBJ2-1, with TRBD1 matching over 7 bases. From germline, CDR1 is SGHTA and CDR2 FQGNSA. The CDR3 has 17 residues. The J segment lost 4 bases and the V segment lost 1 base, leaving 10 bases of the junction unmatched. The CDR3 reads CASSLVSGTAHYNEQFF. CDR3 nucleotide sequence: TGTGCCAGCAGCTTAGTCTCGGGGACAGCTCATTACAATGAGCAGTTCTTC.

The chain recombines TRBV5-1 with TRBJ2-1; no reliable D call. Germline V gives CDR1 SGHRS, CDR2 YFSETQ. V lost 0 bases and J lost 0, with 13 bases in between. There are 17 residues in the CDR3. The DNA for the CDR3 is TGCGCCAGCAGCTTGGTTGCCGTCGCGGCCTCCTACAATGAGCAGTTCTTC. Amino acid sequence: CASSLVAVAASYNEQFF. Variable domain in full (rest from reference TRBV5-1 and TRBJ2-1): KAGVTQTPRYLIKTRGQQVTLSCSPISGHRSVSWYQQTPGQGLQFLFEYFSETQRNKGNFPGRFSGRQFSNSRSEMNVSTLELGDSALYLCASSLVAVAASYNEQFFGPGTRLTVL.

The chain combines TRBV29-1 with TRBJ2-3; perhaps TRBD1 as D (5 bases). The germline gives CDR1 SQVTM, CDR2 ANQGSEA. This CDR3 comprises 16 residues. V dropped 1 base and J dropped 3 bases, with 17 bases sitting between them. The DNA for the CDR3 is TGCAGCGTTGAAGGGTGGGAAACTGCAGGGACAGATACGCAGTATTTT. Protein product: CSVEGWETAGTDTQYF.

The rearrangement uses TRBV5-4 and TRBJ1-1, with a tentative D call TRBD1 (5 bases). The V and J ends lost 5 bases and 1 base respectively, with 9 bases between them. Germline-derived CDR1 and CDR2 are SGHNT and YYREEE (reference sequence). This CDR3 has 13 residues. The CDR3 is CASRMTANTEAFF. The CDR3 DNA reads as TGTGCCAGCAGGATGACAGCGAACACTGAAGCTTTCTTT.

This clone was observed a single time. The chain couples TRBV7-9 to TRBJ2-2, with 8 bases that match TRBD1. After removal of 2 bases from V and 1 base from J, the junction contained 12 bases not matched to a gene. The CDR3 runs to 19 residues. The V gene's germline CDR1 is SEHNR and CDR2 FQNEAQ (reference sequence). The CDR3: CASSLMAGGPRLNTGELFF. Here the CDR3 DNA reads TGTGCCAGCAGCTTAATGGCAGGGGGCCCAAGATTGAACACCGGGGAGCTGTTTTTT.

This clone was counted a single time. The CDR3 sequence: CASSLSSGGQTQYF. CDR3 DNA sequence: TGCGCCAGCAGCTTGTCATCGGGGGGGCAGACCCAGTACTTC. The V call is TRBV5-1, the J call TRBJ2-5; 8 nucleotides align to TRBD2. Germline V gene data show CDR1 as SGHRS and CDR2 as YFSETQ. Unmatched junction bases numbered 5, after V lost 1 base and J lost 6 bases. The CDR3 sequence is 14 residues long.

This clone was seen once. The rearrangement joins TRBV2 to TRBJ2-3; D remains ambiguous. The CDR3 extends over 13 amino acids. V shed 7 bases and J shed 2 bases, with 10 bases lying between them. Germline values: CDR1 SNHLY, CDR2 FYNNEI. The CDR3 coding sequence is TGTGCCAGCAATACGGGTCCCACAGATACGCAGTATTTT. It specifies CASNTGPTDTQYF.

V is TRBV12-3 or TRBV12-4 and J is TRBJ1-2, with D hard to call. The CDR3 length is 12 residues. Trimming removed 2 bases at V and 6 bases at J, with 7 bases between. CDR3 protein: CASSLTAHGYTF. DNA of the CDR3: TGTGCCAGCAGTTTAACAGCCCATGGCTACACCTTC.

This clone has a handful of counts. The chain carries TRBV2 and TRBJ2-7; TRBD2 matches 7 bases. In germline, CDR1 is SNHLY, CDR2 FYNNEI. With V trimmed by 5 bases and J by 4 bases, 11 bases remained unmatched. The CDR3 runs to 15 residues. Written as DNA, the CDR3 is TGTGCCAGCAGTCGGGAGGCCAACGGGGAATACGAGCAGTACTTC. As protein: CASSREANGEYEQYF.

This clone occurred a few times. CDR3 loop: CASSLRGLAGGTQQETQYF. CDR3 in DNA: TGTGCCAGCAGCTTAAGAGGACTAGCGGGAGGGACACAACAAGAGACCCAGTACTTC. This sequence joins TRBV7-9 and TRBJ2-5; 15 bases align to TRBD2. The length of the CDR3 is 19 residues. V gave up 2 bases and J gave up 2 bases; unmatched junction bases: 9. Per germline, CDR1 SEHNR and CDR2 FQNEAQ (reference sequence).

The chain is built from TRBV5-1 and TRBJ1-3; D is unclear. The CDR3 contains 14 residues. The V gene lost 4 bases and the J gene lost 0 bases, with 8 bases spanning the gap. Germline V gene data show CDR1 as SGHRS and CDR2 as YFSETQ. The CDR3 loop is CASSNGSSGNTIYF. CDR3 nucleotides: TGCGCCAGCAGCAACGGGAGCTCTGGAAACACCATATATTTT.

This chain uses TRBV5-4 with TRBJ2-5; D may be TRBD1 or TRBD2 (5 bases each). V was shortened by 0 bases and J by 5 bases, with 14 bases between the two germline ends. Germline-derived CDR1 and CDR2 are SGHNT and YYREEE (reference sequence). This CDR3 region has 15 residues. In DNA form, the CDR3 reads TGTGCCAGCAGCTTGGGAGGGGCCCACGGTGAGACCCAGTACTTC. The encoded protein is CASSLGGAHGETQYF.

The chain uses TRBV5-1 and TRBJ1-4, with D unclear. CDR1 and CDR2 (germline): SGHRS, YFSETQ. The V end was cut by 0 bases, the J end by 5 bases, with 8 bases between. The CDR3 is 14 residues long. The CDR3 loop is CASSLGASNEKLFF. CDR3 sequence (DNA): TGCGCCAGCAGCTTGGGAGCTTCCAATGAAAAACTGTTTTTT.

The chain couples TRBV28 to TRBJ1-3, with 7 bases aligning to TRBD1. With 6 bases clipped from V and 0 bases from J, the junction kept 11 bases outside the gene matches. CDR3 length: 17 residues. The V gene's germline CDR1 is MDHEN and CDR2 SYDVKM. The CDR3 protein is CASSFSPGQTSGNTIYF. Here the CDR3 DNA reads TGTGCCAGCAGCTTTAGTCCGGGACAGACCTCTGGAAACACCATATATTTT.

This sequence joins TRBV7-6 and TRBJ1-4; D is ambiguous. Trimming cost V 4 bases and J 0 bases, with 9 bases left between them. The germline V gene has CDR1 SGHVS and CDR2 FNYEAQ. This CDR3 is 15 amino acids long. The DNA for the CDR3 is TGTGCCAGCAGCTCCGGGCCAACAACTAATGAAAAACTGTTTTTT. As protein: CASSSGPTTNEKLFF.

The gene calls are TRBV7-9 and TRBJ1-2; perhaps TRBD1 as D (6 bases). Germline CDR1 is SEHNR and CDR2 is FQNEAQ (reference sequence). The CDR3 contains 15 residues. Deletions cut 2 bases from V and 6 bases from J, with 16 bases between. CDR3 residues: CASSLSLTEGDGYTF. The CDR3 nucleotides are TGTGCCAGCAGCTTATCCCTGACGGAGGGGGATGGCTACACCTTC.

V gene TRBV12-3 or TRBV12-4 combines with J gene TRBJ1-3; D gene unclear. The germline V and J ends were trimmed by 1 base and 3 bases, with 1 base remaining between them. The CDR3 extends over 12 amino acids. CDR3 bases: TGTGCCAGCAGTTTAGGTGGAAACACCATATATTTT. This encodes CASSLGGNTIYF.

J is TRBJ1-2 and V is TRBV18; D call uncertain. The CDR3 totals 15 residues. Per germline, CDR1 KGHSH and CDR2 LQKENI. V was pared by 0 bases and J by 6 bases, with 14 bases between. Here the CDR3 reads CASSPPRARSDGYTF. CDR3 sequence (DNA): TGTGCCAGCTCACCACCGAGGGCTAGATCCGATGGCTACACCTTC.

Concerning this clone: This sample includes further DNA sequences coding for the same CDR3. V is TRBV7-9 and J is TRBJ1-1; tentative D call: TRBD1 (5 bases). V was pared by 1 base and J by 0 bases, with 6 bases between. CDR3 size: 14 residues. CDR1 is SEHNR, CDR2 FQNEAQ, per germline (reference sequence). The CDR3 sequence is CASSLGGLNTEAFF. CDR3 DNA: TGTGCCAGCAGCTTAGGGGGGTTGAACACTGAAGCTTTCTTT. The variable domain in full, with the rest retrieved from reference TRBV7-9 and TRBJ1-1, is DTGVSQNPRHKITKRGQNVTFRCDPISEHNRLYWYRQTLGQGPEFLTYFQNEAQLEKSRLLSDRFSAERPKGSFSTLEIQRTEQGDSAMYLCASSLGGLNTEAFFGQGTRLTVV.

This sequence joins TRBV11-2 and TRBJ1-1; maybe TRBD1 (5 bases). Trimming took off 4 bases at V and 1 base at J, with 7 bases between the two ends. From germline, CDR1 is SGHAT and CDR2 FQNNGV. This CDR3 is built from 13 residues. The CDR3 reads CASSWTTNTEAFF. In DNA form, the CDR3 reads TGTGCCAGCAGCTGGACAACGAACACTGAAGCTTTCTTT.

This clone was found a few times. The V call is TRBV6-5, the J call TRBJ2-7, with 7 bases lining up with TRBD2. Germline values: CDR1 MNHEY, CDR2 SVGAGI. J was trimmed by 3 bases and V by 6 bases; bases with no gene match: 11. This CDR3 has 15 amino acids. The CDR3 DNA reads as TGTGCCAGCAGAATCGCAGCGGGACCCTACTACGAGCAGTACTTC. Translation: CASRIAAGPYYEQYF.